A selection of T cell receptor beta chains follows, all from one sample in a study of T cell responses to AZD1222 COVID-19 vaccine. Data came from immunoSEQ multiplex PCR; TCRdb stores just in-frame clones and leaves some out. The data hold 100,000 to 150,000 clones, with roughly 88% observed a single time. Sequences were derived from peripheral blood, sampled 28 days after the second AZD1222 dose. These receptors were collected from an adult who received the AZD1222 COVID-19 vaccine. CDR3s include the opening cysteine and the closing phenylalanine or tryptophan. Each record gives: V gene, J gene, clone size, D gene, CDR3 length, CDR3 protein, CDR3 DNA. The D gene is left open where the match is weak. For some rows the clone size is stated as once, few or many, or as a class when expanded; others skip it.

TRBV27,TRBJ1-1,few,.,14,CASSLRFSNTEAFF,TGTGCCAGCAGTCTCCGGTTCTCGAACACTGAAGCTTTCTTT
TRBV2,TRBJ2-2,once,.,11,CASSPTGELFF,TGTGCCAGCAGTCCCACCGGGGAGCTGTTTTTT
TRBV5-1,TRBJ2-7,.,.,15,CASSLAGTFSYEQYF,TGCGCCAGCAGCTTGGCCGGGACCTTTTCTTACGAGCAGTACTTC
TRBV6-1,TRBJ1-2,.,.,14,CASSEEGRGRGYTF,TGTGCCAGCAGTGAAGAGGGCAGGGGTAGAGGCTACACCTTC
TRBV19,TRBJ1-2,.,.,14,CASSIGAHNYGYTF,TGTGCCAGTAGTATTGGGGCCCACAACTATGGCTACACCTTC
TRBV11-2,TRBJ1-3,.,.,13,CASRRIGGNTIYF,TGTGCCAGCAGACGGATAGGAGGGAACACCATATATTTT
TRBV5-5,TRBJ1-2,.,.,15,CASSPEAGGFYGYTF,TGTGCCAGCAGCCCAGAGGCAGGTGGTTTCTATGGCTACACCTTC
TRBV5-5,TRBJ1-4,.,.,14,CASSLAGLNEKLFF,TGTGCCAGCAGCTTGGCCGGGCTCAATGAAAAACTGTTTTTT
TRBV12-5,TRBJ1-5,.,.,17,CASGLVVSQGARQPQHF,TGTGCTAGTGGTTTGGTGGTCTCACAGGGTGCACGTCAGCCCCAGCATTTT
TRBV16,TRBJ2-7,.,.,15,CASSQSLRVLDEQYF,TGTGCCAGCAGCCAATCTCTCAGGGTGCTGGACGAGCAGTACTTC
TRBV29-1,TRBJ1-6,few,TRBD1,13,CSVGQGGNSPLHF,TGCAGCGTTGGACAGGGAGGTAATTCACCCCTCCACTTT
TRBV27,TRBJ1-2,few,.,14,CASGFGALGYGYTF,TGTGCCAGCGGCTTTGGGGCCCTCGGGTATGGCTACACCTTC
TRBV28,TRBJ2-1,.,TRBD2,16,CASRGLAESSYNEQFF,TGTGCCAGCAGGGGACTAGCGGAGAGCTCCTACAATGAGCAGTTCTTC
TRBV30,TRBJ2-7,.,.,14,CAWSVKGEFYEQYF,TGTGCCTGGAGTGTTAAAGGGGAGTTCTACGAGCAGTACTTC
TRBV5-4,TRBJ2-3,.,TRBD1,15,CASSPKDRGIDTQYF,TGTGCCAGCAGCCCTAAGGACAGGGGGATAGATACGCAGTATTTT
TRBV2,TRBJ1-4,.,.,13,CASSEAVGEKLFF,TGTGCCAGCAGTGAGGCAGTGGGGGAAAAACTGTTTTTT